This T cell receptor (beta chain) was identified during a study of cytomegalovirus exposure and HLA in healthy donors. General study points: High specificity and sensitivity for cytomegalovirus status were reported for the classifier. Researchers reported in a later analysis that common viral pathogens appeared linked to several top clusters. Among donors in an Asian-associated ancestry cluster, a later analysis reportedly found fewer N-insertions than the approximately 700-donor mean. It was only CMV serostatus that was available as immune exposure information.

Per the germline V gene, CDR1 is MDHEN and CDR2 is SYDVKM. The CDR3 contains 15 residues. V lost 1 base to trimming and J lost 4 bases; unmatched junction nucleotides: 2. Both 60 Vbeta primers and 13 Jbeta primers went into the PCR. This table comes from immunoSEQ multiplex PCR, and its TCRdb copy is limited to in-frame clones, with some not included. Found here are about 59,000 clones, more than 70% of them singletons; the top ten hold 1.5%. With respect to this clone: Antigen: not known.

This chain joins TRBV28 and TRBJ1-5; TRBD1 matches 9 bases. The receptor was isolated from a man aged 30 to 45 in good health and CMV-seropositive. The sample comprised PBMCs. Here the CDR3 reads CASSLSDRGNQPQHF. The DNA for the CDR3 is TGTGCCAGCAGTTTATCGGACAGGGGAAATCAGCCCCAGCATTTT.